This T cell receptor beta chain was identified during a study of metastatic and nonmetastatic thyroid tumors. About the research overall: Malignant thyroid and benign thyroid patients provided blood and tumor or nodule tissue whose repertoires were compared.

About this clone: The antigen is undetermined.

CDR1 and CDR2 (germline): GTSNPN, SVGIG (reference sequence). This CDR3 comprises 11 residues. V lost 5 bases and J lost 4; bases outside the gene matches: 0. No treatment of any kind had been given to any patient before thyroid surgery. TCRdb ran MiXCR on the PCR reads. Among approximately 14,000 clones listed, 25% to 35% were seen once. General study findings and limits: It was reportedly found that TCR beta diversity was significantly higher in malignant thyroid tumors than in benign nodules, a difference seen in both blood and tumor samples.

Sequences were obtained from blood. The clonotype comes from a female donor with papillary thyroid cancer or a benign thyroid nodule (not recorded which). Some clones in this sample may be carry-over from other donors' samples. J is TRBJ2-3 and V is TRBV30; TRBD2 agrees at 7 bases. The DNA of the CDR3 is TGTGCCTGGGGGAGGGCAGATACGCAGTATTTT. As protein: CAWGRADTQYF.